This T cell receptor beta chain stems from a study of cytomegalovirus exposure and HLA in healthy donors. General study points: Diagnosis of cytomegalovirus status made by the classifier reportedly showed high specificity and sensitivity.

Comment on this clone: Its antigen remains unidentified.

Assay used: immunoSEQ multiplex PCR; TCRdb lists only in-frame clones, some missing. The sample holds under 250,000 clones; around 90% are singletons and the top ten take 2% to 2.5%. The CDR3 consists of 14 residues. Trimming removed 3 bases from V and 5 bases from J; junction bases left unmatched: 5. CDR1 MGHDK and CDR2 SYGVNS come from the germline V gene. This TCR was recovered from a woman under 30 in good health and CMV-seropositive. The chain is built from TRBV25-1 and TRBJ2-7; 9 positions agree with TRBD2. Sequencing used PBMCs. The CDR3 loop is CASSEPAGGNEQYF. The CDR3 bases are TGTGCCAGCAGTGAGCCGGCGGGAGGGAACGAGCAGTACTTC.